These T cell receptor beta chains were read from a single sample in a study of OX40 agonist ivuxolimab in advanced cancers. TCRdb's table, derived via immunoSEQ multiplex PCR, lists solely in-frame clones and lacks some. In the table there are 55,000 to 65,000 clones, 80% to 95% of which are singletons. Sequencing used CD4+ or CD8+ T cells sorted from blood, obtained in a trial of the OX40 agonist ivuxolimab. Receptors were obtained from an adult with an advanced solid tumor such as melanoma, head and neck, liver or kidney cancer. Each CDR3 is given with its conserved first and last residue. D genes are given only for firm matches. Size values are once, few and many counts, or a class for expanded clones, and some rows have none.

D: -
size: -
J: TRBJ1-4
V: TRBV28
CDR3: CASRGDGYYEKLFF
DNA: TGTGCCAGCAGGGGGGACGGATATTATGAAAAACTGTTTTTT

D: TRBD1
size: -
J: TRBJ1-1
V: TRBV7-6
CDR3: CASSSGTGSPTIPRNTEAFF
DNA: TGTGCCAGCAGTTCCGGGACAGGTTCACCTACGATCCCTCGAAACACTGAAGCTTTCTTT

D: TRBD2
size: -
J: TRBJ2-5
V: TRBV30
CDR3: CAWSDPSGRKTQYF
DNA: TGTGCCTGGAGTGATCCTAGCGGGAGGAAGACCCAGTACTTC

D: TRBD1
size: -
J: TRBJ1-4
V: TRBV6-5
CDR3: CASSYRGLGEKLFF
DNA: TGTGCCAGCAGTTACAGGGGGCTAGGGGAAAAACTGTTTTTT

D: TRBD2
size: -
J: TRBJ2-1
V: TRBV10-3
CDR3: CAISEGGGSYNEQFF
DNA: TGTGCCATCAGTGAAGGCGGGGGGTCCTACAATGAGCAGTTCTTC

D: -
size: once
J: TRBJ1-5
V: TRBV7-8
CDR3: CASSFRRTNQPQHF
DNA: TGTGCCAGCAGTTTTAGACGGACCAATCAGCCCCAGCATTTT

D: -
size: -
J: TRBJ1-2
V: TRBV7-6
CDR3: CASSLIAGPNYGYTF
DNA: TGTGCCAGCAGCTTAATCGCCGGCCCTAACTATGGCTACACCTTC

D: TRBD1
size: once
J: TRBJ1-1
V: TRBV27
CDR3: CASSTGTGFLAFF
DNA: TGTGCCAGCAGTACCGGGACAGGGTTTTTAGCTTTCTTT

D: -
size: -
J: TRBJ2-1
V: TRBV6-6
CDR3: CATDKYNEQFF
DNA: TGTGCCACCGACAAATACAATGAGCAGTTCTTC

D: -
size: -
J: TRBJ2-7
V: TRBV10-2
CDR3: CATPKGLNVGTHEQYF
DNA: TGCGCCACCCCAAAAGGACTGAACGTTGGAACCCACGAGCAGTACTTC

D: -
size: few
J: TRBJ2-1
V: TRBV7-9
CDR3: CASTRRPSSYNEQFF
DNA: TGTGCCAGCACCCGACGGCCGAGCTCCTACAATGAGCAGTTCTTC

D: -
size: -
J: TRBJ2-2
V: TRBV6-1
CDR3: CASSEFRAPTGELFF
DNA: TGTGCCAGCAGTGAATTTCGGGCCCCCACCGGGGAGCTGTTTTTT

D: -
size: -
J: TRBJ2-6
V: TRBV9
CDR3: CASSVVGSGANVLTF
DNA: TGTGCCAGCAGCGTAGTTGGCTCTGGGGCCAACGTCCTGACTTTC

D: -
size: -
J: TRBJ2-1
V: TRBV19
CDR3: CASTVGREHNEQFF
DNA: TGTGCCAGTACGGTAGGCAGGGAGCACAATGAGCAGTTCTTC

D: TRBD1
size: -
J: TRBJ2-3
V: TRBV15
CDR3: CATSRDRGWGPDTQYF
DNA: TGTGCCACCAGCAGGGACAGGGGGTGGGGCCCAGATACGCAGTATTTT

D: TRBD2
size: -
J: TRBJ2-6
V: TRBV7-6
CDR3: CASSVSSGLKPGANVLTF
DNA: TGTGCCAGCAGCGTCTCTAGCGGGCTAAAACCTGGGGCCAACGTCCTGACTTTC

D: -
size: -
J: TRBJ1-3
V: TRBV6-5
CDR3: CASSYSSDSGNTIYF
DNA: TGTGCCAGCAGTTACTCGTCGGACTCTGGAAACACCATATATTTT

D: -
size: -
J: TRBJ1-3
V: TRBV19
CDR3: CASSIPPYGGNTIYF
DNA: TGTGCCAGTAGTATACCTCCCTACGGCGGAAACACCATATATTTT

D: -
size: once
J: TRBJ1-5
V: TRBV5-1
CDR3: CASSQGSGQPQHF
DNA: TGCGCCAGCAGCCAGGGATCGGGTCAGCCCCAGCATTTT

D: -
size: few
J: TRBJ2-3
V: TRBV28
CDR3: CASSRGTGFRTDTQYF
DNA: TGTGCCAGCAGCAGGGGAACAGGCTTCCGAACCGATACGCAGTATTTT

D: TRBD1
size: -
J: TRBJ2-3
V: TRBV6-8
CDR3: CASSFMSGQVLTDTQYF
DNA: TGTGCCAGCAGTTTTATGTCGGGACAGGTACTAACAGATACGCAGTATTTT

D: TRBD1
size: -
J: TRBJ1-5
V: TRBV6-6
CDR3: CASSLTGGSQPQHF
DNA: TGTGCCAGCAGCCTAACAGGGGGCTCTCAGCCCCAGCATTTT

D: -
size: -
J: TRBJ1-3
V: TRBV9
CDR3: CASSVIGSSGNTIYF
DNA: TGTGCCAGCAGCGTAATAGGGTCCTCCGGAAACACCATATATTTT

D: TRBD1
size: once
J: TRBJ2-5
V: TRBV25-1
CDR3: CASSPGGETQYF
DNA: TGTGCCAGCAGTCCAGGGGGCGAGACCCAGTACTTC

D: TRBD1
size: -
J: TRBJ1-4
V: TRBV6-5
CDR3: CASSYQTGTTNEKLFF
DNA: TGTGCCAGCAGTTACCAGACAGGGACGACTAATGAAAAACTGTTTTTT

D: -
size: -
J: TRBJ2-3
V: TRBV6-1
CDR3: CASSEVSVATDTQYF
DNA: TGTGCCAGCAGTGAAGTTAGCGTCGCCACAGATACGCAGTATTTT

D: -
size: -
J: TRBJ2-7
V: TRBV2
CDR3: CASSVSYEQYF
DNA: TGTGCCAGCAGTGTCTCCTACGAGCAGTACTTC

D: -
size: -
J: TRBJ2-7
V: TRBV27
CDR3: CASSLAPSYEQYF
DNA: TGTGCCAGCAGTTTAGCCCCGAGTTACGAGCAGTACTTC

D: TRBD1
size: once
J: TRBJ2-7
V: TRBV11-3
CDR3: CASSPGTAYEQYF
DNA: TGTGCCAGCAGCCCTGGGACAGCCTACGAGCAGTACTTC

D: TRBD2
size: once
J: TRBJ2-1
V: TRBV27
CDR3: CASSYSAGVFWGEQFF
DNA: TGTGCCAGCAGTTACAGCGCGGGAGTTTTTTGGGGAGAGCAGTTCTTC

D: -
size: -
J: TRBJ1-5
V: TRBV6-1
CDR3: CASKSRGYGNQPQHF
DNA: TGTGCCAGCAAAAGTCGGGGGTACGGGAATCAGCCCCAGCATTTT

D: -
size: -
J: TRBJ1-5
V: TRBV28
CDR3: CASSLSFRGAQPQHF
DNA: TGTGCCAGCAGTTTATCGTTCCGGGGTGCGCAGCCCCAGCATTTT

D: -
size: -
J: TRBJ1-5
V: TRBV28
CDR3: CASRSTVGGNQPQHF
DNA: TGTGCCAGCAGGTCTACGGTCGGGGGGAATCAGCCCCAGCATTTT

D: -
size: -
J: TRBJ1-1
V: TRBV29-1
CDR3: CSVAWGNTEAFF
DNA: TGCAGTGTTGCATGGGGGAACACTGAAGCTTTCTTT

D: -
size: -
J: TRBJ2-5
V: TRBV4-1
CDR3: CASSQDEEETQYF
DNA: TGCGCCAGCAGCCAAGATGAGGAAGAGACCCAGTACTTC

D: -
size: -
J: TRBJ2-1
V: TRBV19
CDR3: CASSPETRGNEQFF
DNA: TGTGCCAGTAGTCCAGAAACTAGAGGCAATGAGCAGTTCTTC

D: -
size: -
J: TRBJ1-2
V: TRBV5-5
CDR3: CASSLSGLFYGYTF
DNA: TGTGCCAGCAGCTTGTCAGGGTTGTTCTATGGCTACACCTTC

D: -
size: -
J: TRBJ2-1
V: TRBV6-5
CDR3: CASSYDAGSGNEQFF
DNA: TGTGCCAGCAGTTACGATGCGGGATCGGGGAATGAGCAGTTCTTC

D: -
size: -
J: TRBJ2-5
V: TRBV4-3
CDR3: CASSQDQDYQETQYF
DNA: TGCGCCAGCAGCCAAGATCAGGATTATCAAGAGACCCAGTACTTC

D: -
size: -
J: TRBJ2-7
V: TRBV20-1
CDR3: CSARATYEQYF
DNA: TGCAGTGCTAGAGCAACCTACGAGCAGTACTTC

D: -
size: -
J: TRBJ1-5
V: TRBV30
CDR3: CAWSAPGQHNQPQHF
DNA: TGTGCCTGGAGCGCTCCGGGACAACACAATCAGCCCCAGCATTTT

D: TRBD2
size: -
J: TRBJ2-1
V: TRBV30
CDR3: CAWSERGGYNEQFF
DNA: TGTGCCTGGAGCGAGCGGGGGGGTTACAATGAGCAGTTCTTC

D: -
size: -
J: TRBJ2-5
V: TRBV7-9
CDR3: CASSLERRSQETQYF
DNA: TGTGCCAGCAGCTTAGAGAGACGGTCCCAAGAGACCCAGTACTTC

D: -
size: once
J: TRBJ1-1
V: TRBV13
CDR3: CASRWASNTEAFF
DNA: TGTGCCAGCAGGTGGGCCTCGAACACTGAAGCTTTCTTT